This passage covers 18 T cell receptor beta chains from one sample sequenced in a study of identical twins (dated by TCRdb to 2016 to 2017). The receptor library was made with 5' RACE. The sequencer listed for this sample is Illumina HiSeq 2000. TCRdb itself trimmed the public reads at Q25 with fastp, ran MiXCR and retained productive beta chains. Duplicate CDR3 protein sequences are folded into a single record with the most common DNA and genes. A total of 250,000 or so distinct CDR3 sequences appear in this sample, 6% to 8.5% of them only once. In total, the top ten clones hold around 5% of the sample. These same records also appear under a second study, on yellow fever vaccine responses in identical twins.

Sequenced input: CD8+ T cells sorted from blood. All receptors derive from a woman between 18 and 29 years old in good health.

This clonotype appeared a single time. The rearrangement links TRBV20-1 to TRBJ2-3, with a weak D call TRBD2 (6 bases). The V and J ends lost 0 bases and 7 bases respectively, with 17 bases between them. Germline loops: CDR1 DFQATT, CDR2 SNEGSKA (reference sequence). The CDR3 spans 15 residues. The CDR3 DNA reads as TGCAGTGCTAGAGACGGGACTCCTGCAGACCATACGCAGTATTTT. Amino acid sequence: CSARDGTPADHTQYF.

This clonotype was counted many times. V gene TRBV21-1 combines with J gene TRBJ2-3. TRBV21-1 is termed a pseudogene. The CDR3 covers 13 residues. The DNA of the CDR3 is TGTGCCAGCAGCCTCAAGGACACAGATACGCAGTATTTT. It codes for CASSLKDTDTQYF.

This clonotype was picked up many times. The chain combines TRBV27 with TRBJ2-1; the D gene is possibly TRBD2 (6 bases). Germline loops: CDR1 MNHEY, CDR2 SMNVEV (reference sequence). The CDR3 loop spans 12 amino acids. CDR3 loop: CVSAGNYNEQFF. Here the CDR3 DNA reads TGTGTGTCCGCGGGGAACTACAATGAGCAGTTCTTC.

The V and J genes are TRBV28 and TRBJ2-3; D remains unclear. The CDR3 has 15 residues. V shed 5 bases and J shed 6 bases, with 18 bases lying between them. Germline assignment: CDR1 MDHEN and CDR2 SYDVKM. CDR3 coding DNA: TGTGCCAGCAGTGACGGACGGACGACGGCTGATACGCAGTATTTT. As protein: CASSDGRTTADTQYF. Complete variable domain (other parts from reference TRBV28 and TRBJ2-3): DVKVTQSSRYLVKRTGEKVFLECVQDMDHENMFWYRQDPGLGLRLIYFSYDVKMKEKGDIPEGYSVSREKKERFSLILESASTNQTSMYLCASSDGRTTADTQYFGPGTRLTVL.

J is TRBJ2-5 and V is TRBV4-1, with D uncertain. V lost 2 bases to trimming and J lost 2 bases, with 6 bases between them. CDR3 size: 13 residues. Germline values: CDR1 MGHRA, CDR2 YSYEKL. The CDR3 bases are TGCGCCAGCAGCCAACTAGAGCAAGAGACCCAGTACTTC. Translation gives CASSQLEQETQYF.

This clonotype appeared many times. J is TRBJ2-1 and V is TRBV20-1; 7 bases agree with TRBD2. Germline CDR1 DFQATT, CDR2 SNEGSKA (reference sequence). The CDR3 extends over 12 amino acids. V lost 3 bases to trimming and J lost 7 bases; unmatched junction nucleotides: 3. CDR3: CSASGGVNEQFF. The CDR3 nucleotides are TGCAGTGCTAGTGGGGGGGTAAATGAGCAGTTCTTC.

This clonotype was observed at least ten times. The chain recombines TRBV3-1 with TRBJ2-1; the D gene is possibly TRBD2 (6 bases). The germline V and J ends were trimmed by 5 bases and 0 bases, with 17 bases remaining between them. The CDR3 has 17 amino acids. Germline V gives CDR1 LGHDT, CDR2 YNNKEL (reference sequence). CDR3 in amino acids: CASSEPLDGSSYNEQFF. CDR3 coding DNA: TGTGCCAGCAGCGAACCCCTTGACGGGAGCTCCTACAATGAGCAGTTCTTC.

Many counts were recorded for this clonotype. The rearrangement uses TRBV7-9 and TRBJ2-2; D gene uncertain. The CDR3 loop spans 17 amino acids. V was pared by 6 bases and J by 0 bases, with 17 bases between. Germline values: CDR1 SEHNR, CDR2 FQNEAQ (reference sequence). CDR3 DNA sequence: TGTGCCAGCAGTTCCCCCTCCACGGGCCCGAACACCGGGGAGCTGTTTTTT. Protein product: CASSSPSTGPNTGELFF. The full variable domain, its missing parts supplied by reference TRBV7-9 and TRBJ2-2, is DTGVSQNPRHKITKRGQNVTFRCDPISEHNRLYWYRQTLGQGPEFLTYFQNEAQLEKSRLLSDRFSAERPKGSFSTLEIQRTEQGDSAMYLCASSSPSTGPNTGELFFGEGSRLTVL.

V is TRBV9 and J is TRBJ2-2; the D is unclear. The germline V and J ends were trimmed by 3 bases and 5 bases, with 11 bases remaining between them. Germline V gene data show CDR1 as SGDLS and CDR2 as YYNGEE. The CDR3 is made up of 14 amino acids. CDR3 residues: CASSGNLRTGELFF. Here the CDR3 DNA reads TGTGCCAGCAGCGGAAATCTGAGGACCGGGGAGCTGTTTTTT.

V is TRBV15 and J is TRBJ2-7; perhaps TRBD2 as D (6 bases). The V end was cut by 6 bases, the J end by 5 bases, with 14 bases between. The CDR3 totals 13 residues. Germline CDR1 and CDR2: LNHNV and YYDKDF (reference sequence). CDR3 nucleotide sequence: TGTGCCACCAGGCCGCTGGGGACTCACGAGCAGTACTTC. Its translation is CATRPLGTHEQYF.

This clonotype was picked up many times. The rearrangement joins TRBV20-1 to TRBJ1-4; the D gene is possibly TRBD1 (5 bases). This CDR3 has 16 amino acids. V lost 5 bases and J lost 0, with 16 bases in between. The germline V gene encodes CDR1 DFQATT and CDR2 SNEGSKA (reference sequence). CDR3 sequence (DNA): TGCAGTGCTGCTCCTTGGGACTATGCAACTAATGAAAAACTGTTTTTT. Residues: CSAAPWDYATNEKLFF.

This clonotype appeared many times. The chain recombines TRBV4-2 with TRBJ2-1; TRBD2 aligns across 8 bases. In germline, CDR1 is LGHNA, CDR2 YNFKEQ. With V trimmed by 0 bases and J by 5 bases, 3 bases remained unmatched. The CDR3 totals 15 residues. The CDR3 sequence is CASSQDGGDDNEQFF. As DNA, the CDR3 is TGTGCCAGCAGCCAAGACGGGGGGGACGACAATGAGCAGTTCTTC.

CDR3: CATSWGASGYEQFF. The DNA of the CDR3 is TGTGCCACCAGCTGGGGGGCTAGCGGGTATGAGCAGTTCTTC. The chain is built from TRBV15 and TRBJ2-1, with 8 bases that match TRBD2. This CDR3 spans 14 amino acids. Germline CDR1 and CDR2: LNHNV and YYDKDF (reference sequence). V gave up 5 bases and J gave up 8 bases; unmatched junction bases: 8.

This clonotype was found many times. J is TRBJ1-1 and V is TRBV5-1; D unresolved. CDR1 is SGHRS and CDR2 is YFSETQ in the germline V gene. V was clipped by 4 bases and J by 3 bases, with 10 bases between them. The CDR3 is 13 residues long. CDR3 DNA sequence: TGCGCCAGCAGCCCCGGGCTCGACACTGAAGCTTTCTTT. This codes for CASSPGLDTEAFF.

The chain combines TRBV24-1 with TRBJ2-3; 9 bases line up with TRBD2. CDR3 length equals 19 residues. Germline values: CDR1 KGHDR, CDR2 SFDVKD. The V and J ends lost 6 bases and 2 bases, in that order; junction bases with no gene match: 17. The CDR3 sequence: CATSSGDTVAGVHTDTQYF. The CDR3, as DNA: TGTGCCACCAGTTCAGGAGATACTGTAGCGGGGGTCCACACAGATACGCAGTATTTT.

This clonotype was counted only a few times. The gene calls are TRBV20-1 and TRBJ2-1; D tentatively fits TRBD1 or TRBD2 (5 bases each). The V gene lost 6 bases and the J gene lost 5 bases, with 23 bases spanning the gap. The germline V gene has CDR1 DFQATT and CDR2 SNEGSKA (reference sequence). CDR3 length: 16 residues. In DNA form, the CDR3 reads TGCAGTGCCGAAGCAGAGCTCAGCCGGGGCAACAATGAGCAGTTCTTC. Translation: CSAEAELSRGNNEQFF.

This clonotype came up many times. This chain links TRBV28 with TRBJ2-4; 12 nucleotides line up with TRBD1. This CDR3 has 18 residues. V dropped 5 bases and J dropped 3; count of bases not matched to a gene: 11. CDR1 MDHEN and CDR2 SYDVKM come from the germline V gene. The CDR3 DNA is TGTGCCAGCAGTCCCCCGGGACAGGGGGCGAATGGCAAAAACATTCAGTACTTC. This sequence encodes CASSPPGQGANGKNIQYF.

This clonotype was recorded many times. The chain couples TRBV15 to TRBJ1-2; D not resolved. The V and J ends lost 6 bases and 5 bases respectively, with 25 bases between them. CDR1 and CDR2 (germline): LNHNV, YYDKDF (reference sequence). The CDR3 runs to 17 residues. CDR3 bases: TGTGCCACCAGGGATCCGGGAACCTACAGCGCGCGATATGGCTACACCTTC. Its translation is CATRDPGTYSARYGYTF.